This passage covers 26 T cell receptor beta chains from one sample sequenced in a study of regulatory and conventional T cells in RAG deficiency. Conventional CD4+ T cells were sorted from blood as CD25-low CD127-high cells. Using immunoSEQ multiplex PCR, the repertoire was profiled, and TCRdb retains in-frame clones only, with some absent. The data hold 30,000 to 40,000 clones, with about 70% observed a single time. These data were also filed under a second study, of regulatory T cells. Per that paper: The primer mix had 52 TRBV and 13 TRBJ primers.

Material for sequencing was CD4+ effector T cells sorted from blood. The receptor set was obtained from a human donor in good health.

The chain links TRBV2 to TRBJ2-7; D remains unclear. Germline-derived CDR1 and CDR2 are SNHLY and FYNNEI. V was shortened by 4 bases and J by 3 bases, with 7 bases between the two germline ends. The CDR3 is made up of 12 amino acids. Here the CDR3 reads CASSGDDYEQYF. The CDR3, as DNA: TGTGCCAGCAGTGGTGATGACTACGAGCAGTACTTC.

The V call is TRBV5-1, the J call TRBJ1-2, with D hard to call. Germline V gene data show CDR1 as SGHRS and CDR2 as YFSETQ. Trimming removed 2 bases at V and 3 bases at J, with 8 bases between. CDR3 length: 13 residues. The CDR3 DNA reads TGCGCCAGCAGCTTTCAGCCAGACTATGGCTACACCTTC. Translated, it gives CASSFQPDYGYTF.

The count of this clone is one. The chain is built from TRBV18 and TRBJ1-3; no clear D. Deletions cut 4 bases from V and 1 base from J, with 11 bases between. The CDR3 is made up of 15 amino acids. CDR1 KGHSH and CDR2 LQKENI come from the germline V gene. This CDR3 is CASSLSLDSGNTIYF. In nucleotides, the CDR3 is TGTGCCAGCTCACTGTCGTTGGATTCTGGAAACACCATATATTTT.

The DNA of the CDR3 is TGTGCCAGCAGTTTACGCGGGGGAGATCAGCCCCAGCATTTT. Its translation: CASSLRGGDQPQHF. The rearrangement links TRBV27 to TRBJ1-5; weak D call: TRBD1 (5 bases). The CDR3 is 14 residues long. Germline values: CDR1 MNHEY, CDR2 SMNVEV (reference sequence). V lost 2 bases, J lost 5 bases, and 10 bases lay in between.

This chain connects TRBV11-2 to TRBJ2-3; 12 bases are a match to TRBD2. This CDR3 region has 16 residues. Germline loops: CDR1 SGHAT, CDR2 FQNNGV. J was trimmed by 5 bases and V by 5 bases; bases with no gene match: 8. Here the CDR3 DNA reads TGTGCCAGCAGCGAAAGACTAGCGGGGGCTTTAGATACGCAGTATTTT. Translation gives CASSERLAGALDTQYF.

The chain joins TRBV7-2 to TRBJ1-5; no reliable D call. Trimming shortened V by 3 bases and J by 1 base, and 7 bases separated the two germline ends. The CDR3 consists of 14 residues. CDR1 is SGHTA, CDR2 FQGNSA, per germline. CDR3 residues: CASSLARSNQPQHF. CDR3 nucleotide sequence: TGTGCCAGCAGCTTGGCGAGGAGCAATCAGCCCCAGCATTTT.

This clone has only one observation. This chain connects TRBV18 to TRBJ2-2; 8 nucleotides line up with TRBD2. Germline V gene sequence: CDR1 KGHSH, CDR2 LQKENI. The ends lost 1 base at V and 6 bases at J; junction bases unmatched: 7. The CDR3 runs to 16 residues. The CDR3 region is CASSPQVGLAPGELFF. CDR3 DNA: TGTGCCAGCTCACCACAAGTAGGACTAGCACCCGGGGAGCTGTTTTTT.

The J gene is TRBJ2-1, the V gene TRBV5-1; the D gene is possibly TRBD2 (5 bases). Germline V gives CDR1 SGHRS, CDR2 YFSETQ. Trimming removed 0 bases from V and 1 base from J, with 8 bases in between. This CDR3 is built from 15 residues. CDR3 sequence reads: CASSLDAGSYNEQFF. The CDR3 region has the DNA TGCGCCAGCAGCTTGGATGCGGGTTCCTACAATGAGCAGTTCTTC.

CDR3 nucleotides: TGTGCCAGCTCACCCTCAGGGGCGAACACTGAAGCTTTCTTT. This encodes CASSPSGANTEAFF. This sequence joins TRBV18 and TRBJ1-1, with a weak D call TRBD1 (6 bases). The CDR3 contains 14 residues. Germline loops: CDR1 KGHSH, CDR2 LQKENI. V was shortened by 3 bases and J by 1 base, with 9 bases between the two germline ends.

CDR3 sequence reads: CASSPLKSSGNTIYF. The CDR3 DNA reads TGTGCCAGCTCACCTCTCAAGAGCTCTGGAAACACCATATATTTT. J is TRBJ1-3 and V is TRBV18; D call uncertain. Germline V gives CDR1 KGHSH, CDR2 LQKENI. The length of the CDR3 is 15 residues. V was shortened by 3 bases and J by 0 bases, with 9 bases between the two germline ends.

V is TRBV5-5 and J is TRBJ2-6; D gene ambiguous. Germline CDR1 is SGHKS and CDR2 is YYEKEE (reference sequence). Trimming took 8 bases from V and 4 from J, leaving 7 bases between them. The CDR3 runs to 12 residues. The CDR3, as DNA: TGTGCCAGTGCCGGGGGGGCCAACGTCCTGACTTTC. Translated, it gives CASAGGANVLTF.

This clone was observed a handful of times. This chain joins TRBV7-2 and TRBJ1-6; D is undetermined. Trimming shortened V by 1 base and J by 2 bases, and 6 bases separated the two germline ends. The CDR3 is made up of 15 amino acids. The germline V gene encodes CDR1 SGHTA and CDR2 FQGNSA. CDR3 sequence reads: CASSLDGTYNSPLHF. The DNA for the CDR3 is TGTGCCAGCAGCTTAGACGGGACCTATAATTCACCCCTCCACTTT.

The V gene is TRBV18, the J gene TRBJ2-1; 7 bases are a match to TRBD1. This CDR3 has 15 amino acids. J gave up 6 bases and V 3 bases, and 8 bases lay outside the gene matches. Germline CDR1 KGHSH, CDR2 LQKENI. This CDR3 reads CASSPPGQSPNEQFF. CDR3 bases: TGTGCCAGCTCACCCCCGGGACAGTCACCCAATGAGCAGTTCTTC.

The chain is built from TRBV25-1 and TRBJ1-3, with D tentatively TRBD1 (5 bases). Trimming shortened V by 5 bases and J by 0 bases, and 14 bases separated the two germline ends. The CDR3 is 16 residues long. The germline gives CDR1 MGHDK, CDR2 SYGVNS. The CDR3 nucleotides read TGTGCCAGCAGTTTTCTCGGGGGGTCCTCTGGAAACACCATATATTTT. Translation: CASSFLGGSSGNTIYF.

This sequence joins TRBV19 and TRBJ1-1; D not certain. The CDR3 runs 17 residues. The germline V gene has CDR1 LNHDA and CDR2 SQIVND (reference sequence). The V end was cut by 3 bases, the J end by 9 bases, with 26 bases between. The CDR3 sequence: CASSIPLFGRLGPKAFF. DNA of the CDR3: TGTGCCAGTAGTATCCCCCTCTTCGGCAGGCTTGGTCCTAAAGCTTTCTTT.

This chain uses TRBV11-2 with TRBJ1-6; D ambiguous. The CDR3 spans 16 residues. Trimming removed 2 bases from V and 0 bases from J, with 8 bases in between. Looked up from germline, CDR1 is SGHAT and CDR2 is FQNNGV. CDR3 coding DNA: TGTGCCAGCAGCTTACGGGAGAGCTCCTATAATTCACCCCTCCACTTT. It yields the protein CASSLRESSYNSPLHF. Combining the CDR3 with reference TRBV11-2 and TRBJ1-6 gives the whole variable domain EAGVAQSPRYKIIEKRQSVAFWCNPISGHATLYWYQQILGQGPKLLIQFQNNGVVDDSQLPKDRFSAERLKGVDSTLKIQPAKLEDSAVYLCASSLRESSYNSPLHFGNGTRLTVT.

This chain connects TRBV2 to TRBJ1-1; D is ambiguous. The germline V gene encodes CDR1 SNHLY and CDR2 FYNNEI. Trimming removed 2 bases from V and 10 bases from J, with 11 bases in between. The CDR3 is made up of 12 amino acids. In DNA form, the CDR3 reads TGTGCCAGCAGTGAATTTCCACCTAGAGCTTTCTTT. It specifies CASSEFPPRAFF.

The V and J genes are TRBV5-1 and TRBJ1-3, with D possibly TRBD1 on 6 matching bases. The V end was cut by 0 bases, the J end by 8 bases, with 15 bases between. Germline V gene data show CDR1 as SGHRS and CDR2 as YFSETQ. This CDR3 contains 15 residues. This CDR3 reads CASSLGTGTGYTIYF. In DNA, the CDR3 is TGCGCCAGCAGCTTGGGTACAGGGACCGGATACACCATATATTTT.

The sample holds one count of this clone. The J gene is TRBJ2-3, the V gene TRBV5-1; 8 nucleotides agree with TRBD2. This CDR3 spans 16 amino acids. Germline V lookup: CDR1 SGHRS, CDR2 YFSETQ. V was clipped by 0 bases and J by 1 base; unmatched bases: 4. CDR3 sequence: CASSLVRGGRTDTQYF. In DNA form, the CDR3 reads TGCGCCAGCAGCTTGGTTCGCGGGGGGCGCACAGATACGCAGTATTTT.

This rearrangement joins TRBV7-9 to TRBJ2-3, with D uncertain. CDR3 length: 12 amino acids. V lost 1 base, J lost 5 bases, and 4 bases lay in between. Germline lookup yields CDR1 SEHNR and CDR2 FQNEAQ (reference sequence). The CDR3 spells CASSLVEDTQYF. The CDR3 DNA sequence: TGTGCCAGCAGCTTAGTTGAAGATACGCAGTATTTT.

The chain employs TRBV7-8 and TRBJ2-7; D may match TRBD1 or TRBD2 (5 bases each). Trimming stripped 2 bases from V and 0 bases from J, with 14 bases between. This CDR3 has 16 residues. Germline V gene data show CDR1 as SGHVS and CDR2 as FQNEAQ. Here the CDR3 DNA reads TGTGCCAGCAGCTTATGGCAGAGGGGCCTCTCCTACGAGCAGTACTTC. Its protein product is CASSLWQRGLSYEQYF.

The chain joins TRBV9 to TRBJ1-4; TRBD1 matches 9 bases. The V gene end was trimmed by 0 bases and the J gene end by 7 bases; junction bases not matched to a gene: 7. CDR1 is SGDLS and CDR2 is YYNGEE in the germline V gene. CDR3 length: 16 amino acids. CDR3: CASSVAQGARGEKLFF. DNA of the CDR3: TGTGCCAGCAGCGTAGCACAGGGGGCGCGAGGTGAAAAACTGTTTTTT. The whole variable domain, remainder taken from reference TRBV9 and TRBJ1-4, is DSGVTQTPKHLITATGQRVTLRCSPRSGDLSVYWYQQSLDQGLQFLIQYYNGEERAKGNILERFSAQQFPDLHSELNLSSLELGDSALYFCASSVAQGARGEKLFFGSGTQLSVL.

The gene calls are TRBV27 and TRBJ2-3, with 8 bases lining up with TRBD2. Germline loops: CDR1 MNHEY, CDR2 SMNVEV (reference sequence). The CDR3 runs 16 residues. V dropped 5 bases and J dropped 5; count of bases not matched to a gene: 12. DNA of the CDR3: TGTGCCAGCAGTCGCCCCGGGACTAGGATTTTAGATACGCAGTATTTT. Translation: CASSRPGTRILDTQYF.

The gene calls are TRBV9 and TRBJ2-1; 12 nucleotides line up with TRBD2. This CDR3 has 17 amino acids. Trimming removed 4 bases from V and 4 bases from J; junction bases left unmatched: 9. The germline V gene encodes CDR1 SGDLS and CDR2 YYNGEE. The CDR3 is CASSPRLAGAGYNEQFF. CDR3 bases: TGTGCCAGCAGCCCCAGACTAGCGGGGGCGGGGTACAATGAGCAGTTCTTC.

This sequence joins TRBV4-1 and TRBJ2-3, with no clear D. This CDR3 region has 16 residues. Germline-derived CDR1 and CDR2 are MGHRA and YSYEKL. The V and J ends lost 2 bases and 3 bases respectively, with 15 bases between them. CDR3 nucleotide sequence: TGCGCCAGCAGCCAAATTTTCGGCCTGGGGACAGATACGCAGTATTTT. This encodes CASSQIFGLGTDTQYF.

A note on this clone: This same CDR3 is encoded by further DNA sequences in the sample. The rearrangement uses TRBV9 and TRBJ1-1, with 9 positions matching TRBD1. There are 15 residues in the CDR3. Germline CDR1 SGDLS, CDR2 YYNGEE. V lost 3 bases, J lost 1 base, and 4 bases stayed unmatched. The CDR3 reads CASSAQGQGNTEAFF. The CDR3 DNA reads as TGTGCCAGCAGCGCCCAGGGACAGGGGAACACTGAAGCTTTCTTT.